Below, one TCR beta chain is given with its context. The sample's time point: peripheral blood 6 weeks after treatment start. This table comes from immunoSEQ multiplex PCR, and its TCRdb copy is limited to in-frame clones, with some not included. The table has 100,000 to 150,000 clones, about 84% seen once. With 3 bases clipped from V and 5 bases from J, the junction kept 7 bases outside the gene matches. CDR1 is LNHNV and CDR2 is YYDKDF in the germline V gene (reference sequence). The CDR3 covers 16 residues. The data derive from a study of PD-L1 blockade in urothelial cancer. Study-wide background: Per blood sample, T cells had a median of roughly 150,000.

This specimen consisted of PBMCs, obtained around atezolizumab (anti-PD-L1) treatment. The sequence was obtained from a man aged 50 to 59 with urothelial cancer. The chain combines TRBV15 with TRBJ2-3; 11 bases agree with TRBD2. The CDR3 nucleotides read TGTGCCACCAGCAGGTGGGGACTAGCGGAAGGAGATACGCAGTATTTT. This sequence encodes CATSRWGLAEGDTQYF. Looking up the rest from reference TRBV15 and TRBJ2-3 gives the full variable domain: DAMVIQNPRYQVTQFGKPVTLSCSQTLNHNVMYWYQQKSSQAPKLLFHYYDKDFNNEADTPDNFQSRRPNTSFCFLDIRSPGLGDTAMYLCATSRWGLAEGDTQYFGPGTRLTVL.